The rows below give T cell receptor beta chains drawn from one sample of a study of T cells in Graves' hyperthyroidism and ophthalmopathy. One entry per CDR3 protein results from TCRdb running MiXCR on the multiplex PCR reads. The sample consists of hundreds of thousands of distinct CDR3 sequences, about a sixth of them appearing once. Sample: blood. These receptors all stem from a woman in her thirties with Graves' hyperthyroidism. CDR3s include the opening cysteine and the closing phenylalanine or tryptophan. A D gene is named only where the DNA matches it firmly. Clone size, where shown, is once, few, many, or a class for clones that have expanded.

CDR3: CASRKDRVNQPQHF
DNA: TGTGCCAGCAGGAAGGACAGGGTGAATCAGCCCCAGCATTTT
size: many
D: TRBD1
J: TRBJ1-5
V: TRBV6-2/TRBV6-3

CDR3: CASAQGANSPLHF
DNA: TGTGCCAGTGCTCAGGGGGCAAATTCACCCCTCCACTTT
size: many
D: TRBD1
J: TRBJ1-6
V: TRBV7-2

CDR3: CASSPMDQEQFF
DNA: TGTGCCAGCTCACCGATGGACCAAGAGCAGTTCTTC
size: many
D: .
J: TRBJ2-1
V: TRBV18

CDR3: CASRPGTANFQYF
DNA: TGTGCCAGCAGGCCCGGGACAGCCAATTTCCAGTACTTC
size: .
D: TRBD1
J: TRBJ2-5
V: TRBV6-2/TRBV6-3

CDR3: CSAIDPGTGMSGGNQPQHF
DNA: TGCAGTGCTATTGATCCCGGGACAGGGATGTCGGGTGGTAATCAGCCCCAGCATTTT
size: many
D: TRBD1
J: TRBJ1-5
V: TRBV20-1

CDR3: CASGDGRTPTDTQYF
DNA: TGTGCCAGCGGTGATGGACGGACGCCCACAGATACGCAGTATTTT
size: few
D: .
J: TRBJ2-3
V: TRBV5-5

CDR3: CASRAGTGSTDTQYF
DNA: TGTGCCAGCAGGGCTGGGACAGGTAGCACAGATACGCAGTATTTT
size: many
D: TRBD1
J: TRBJ2-3
V: TRBV12-3/TRBV12-4

CDR3: CASSLESRPEAFF
DNA: TGTGCCAGCAGCTTAGAGTCGCGTCCTGAAGCTTTCTTT
size: few
D: .
J: TRBJ1-1
V: TRBV13

CDR3: CDSSPGTGVQNTEAFF
DNA: TGTGACAGCTCACCAGGGACAGGGGTTCAAAACACTGAAGCTTTCTTT
size: .
D: TRBD1
J: TRBJ1-1
V: TRBV18

CDR3: CASSSLRDADSGNTIYF
DNA: TGTGCCAGCAGTTCACTACGGGACGCCGACTCTGGAAACACCATATATTTT
size: many
D: .
J: TRBJ1-3
V: TRBV28

CDR3: CASSRGQGSNQPQHF
DNA: TGTGCCAGCAGTCGAGGACAGGGCAGCAATCAGCCCCAGCATTTT
size: many
D: TRBD1
J: TRBJ1-5
V: TRBV7-2

CDR3: CASSPDRGGYEQYF
DNA: TGTGCCAGCAGTCCGGACAGGGGGGGTTACGAGCAGTACTTC
size: many
D: TRBD1
J: TRBJ2-7
V: TRBV27

CDR3: CASSALGFNQPQHF
DNA: TGTGCCAGCAGCGCCTTAGGATTCAATCAGCCCCAGCATTTT
size: few
D: .
J: TRBJ1-5
V: TRBV9

CDR3: CATSDLRAGYNEQFF
DNA: TGTGCCACCAGTGATTTGCGGGCAGGCTACAATGAGCAGTTCTTC
size: few
D: .
J: TRBJ2-1
V: TRBV24-1

CDR3: CASSPQLGLNTEAFF
DNA: TGTGCCAGCAGCCCACAACTGGGGTTGAACACTGAAGCTTTCTTT
size: .
D: .
J: TRBJ1-1
V: TRBV7-9

CDR3: CASISFSQETQYF
DNA: TGTGCCAGCATTTCTTTTTCACAAGAGACCCAGTACTTC
size: many
D: .
J: TRBJ2-5
V: TRBV6-1

CDR3: CSAPSLIGADTQYF
DNA: TGCAGTGCTCCCTCTCTAATTGGGGCAGATACGCAGTATTTT
size: few
D: .
J: TRBJ2-3
V: TRBV20-1

CDR3: CAWTPGLATYEQYF
DNA: TGTGCCTGGACCCCGGGACTAGCGACTTACGAGCAGTACTTC
size: many
D: TRBD2
J: TRBJ2-7
V: TRBV30

CDR3: CATQREASTGELFF
DNA: TGTGCCACCCAGCGGGAGGCGAGCACCGGGGAGCTGTTTTTT
size: .
D: TRBD2
J: TRBJ2-2
V: TRBV5-4

CDR3: CASSLFAGGTGELFF
DNA: TGTGCCAGCAGCCTCTTCGCGGGAGGCACCGGGGAGCTGTTTTTT
size: .
D: TRBD2
J: TRBJ2-2
V: TRBV7-8

CDR3: CASSLPLSGRETSSYNEQFF
DNA: TGTGCCAGCAGCTTGCCACTCAGCGGGAGGGAAACAAGCTCCTACAATGAGCAGTTCTTC
size: few
D: TRBD2
J: TRBJ2-1
V: TRBV5-8

CDR3: CSASGPTGTETYNEQFF
DNA: TGCAGTGCTAGTGGTCCCACCGGGACGGAGACCTACAATGAGCAGTTCTTC
size: .
D: .
J: TRBJ2-1
V: TRBV20-1

CDR3: CAISEKGPAYEQYF
DNA: TGTGCCATCAGTGAGAAGGGGCCGGCCTACGAGCAGTACTTC
size: many
D: .
J: TRBJ2-7
V: TRBV10-3

CDR3: CASSLGFIHGGSPLHF
DNA: TGTGCCAGCAGCTTAGGCTTCATTCACGGGGGATCACCCCTCCACTTT
size: many
D: .
J: TRBJ1-6
V: TRBV11-3

CDR3: CASSYTGVTGELFF
DNA: TGTGCCAGCAGTTACACCGGGGTGACCGGGGAGCTGTTTTTT
size: .
D: .
J: TRBJ2-2
V: TRBV6-5

CDR3: CASSYLGGGFYEQYF
DNA: TGTGCCAGCAGTTATTTAGGGGGGGGATTCTACGAGCAGTACTTC
size: many
D: .
J: TRBJ2-7
V: TRBV2

CDR3: CASSESGAYEQYF
DNA: TGTGCCAGCAGTGAATCGGGAGCCTACGAGCAGTACTTC
size: many
D: .
J: TRBJ2-7
V: TRBV2

CDR3: CASSLGRAGDPQLADTQYF
DNA: TGTGCCAGCAGCTTAGGACGGGCGGGGGATCCCCAACTCGCAGATACGCAGTATTTT
size: few
D: TRBD2
J: TRBJ2-3
V: TRBV7-2

CDR3: CASSWTRDLQANYGYTF
DNA: TGTGCCAGCAGCTGGACTCGGGACTTACAAGCTAACTATGGCTACACCTTC
size: many
D: .
J: TRBJ1-2
V: TRBV7-2

CDR3: CASSQLTGQGGDGYTF
DNA: TGTGCCAGCAGCCAATTAACGGGACAGGGGGGCGATGGCTACACCTTC
size: .
D: TRBD1
J: TRBJ1-2
V: TRBV14

CDR3: CASNMDGNEQYF
DNA: TGTGCCAGCAACATGGACGGGAACGAGCAGTACTTC
size: few
D: .
J: TRBJ2-7
V: TRBV19

CDR3: CASSIGVFNYGYTF
DNA: TGTGCCAGCAGTATTGGGGTCTTTAACTATGGCTACACCTTC
size: .
D: .
J: TRBJ1-2
V: TRBV28

CDR3: CASRPGTVQETQYF
DNA: TGTGCCAGCAGACCCGGGACGGTACAAGAGACCCAGTACTTC
size: many
D: .
J: TRBJ2-5
V: TRBV6-1

CDR3: CASSSSTSGKYNEQFF
DNA: TGTGCCAGCAGCTCATCGACTAGCGGGAAATACAATGAGCAGTTCTTC
size: few
D: TRBD2
J: TRBJ2-1
V: TRBV7-9

CDR3: CASSYSITQYEQYF
DNA: TGTGCCAGCAGTTACTCGATAACTCAGTACGAGCAGTACTTC
size: many
D: .
J: TRBJ2-7
V: TRBV6-6

CDR3: CSARRTSGNTGELFF
DNA: TGCAGTGCTAGAAGAACTAGCGGCAACACCGGGGAGCTGTTTTTT
size: .
D: TRBD2
J: TRBJ2-2
V: TRBV20-1

CDR3: CSALGGAANEKLFF
DNA: TGCAGTGCTCTGGGGGGGGCGGCTAATGAAAAACTGTTTTTT
size: few
D: .
J: TRBJ1-4
V: TRBV20-1

CDR3: CASARGDTQYF
DNA: TGTGCCAGCGCCCGGGGGGATACGCAGTATTTT
size: many
D: .
J: TRBJ2-3
V: TRBV11-2

CDR3: CSARDGRTGGAGWYNEQFF
DNA: TGCAGTGCTAGAGATGGTCGGACAGGGGGCGCAGGTTGGTACAATGAGCAGTTCTTC
size: few
D: TRBD1
J: TRBJ2-1
V: TRBV20-1

CDR3: CASSLGGMNTEAFF
DNA: TGTGCCAGCAGCTTAGGGGGGATGAACACTGAAGCTTTCTTT
size: many
D: .
J: TRBJ1-1
V: TRBV5-1

CDR3: CASSEQGSTDTQYF
DNA: TGTGCCAGCAGCGAACAGGGGAGCACAGATACGCAGTATTTT
size: many
D: TRBD1
J: TRBJ2-3
V: TRBV11-1

CDR3: CASTVGTPTYGYTF
DNA: TGTGCCAGCACTGTGGGGACACCTACCTATGGCTACACCTTC
size: many
D: .
J: TRBJ1-2
V: TRBV6-1

CDR3: CASSPSGTGSFYEQYF
DNA: TGTGCCAGCAGCCCCTCCGGGACAGGGAGCTTTTACGAGCAGTACTTC
size: many
D: TRBD1
J: TRBJ2-7
V: TRBV14

CDR3: CAWSYEGRGTEAFF
DNA: TGTGCCTGGAGTTATGAAGGCCGAGGAACTGAAGCTTTCTTT
size: many
D: .
J: TRBJ1-1
V: TRBV30